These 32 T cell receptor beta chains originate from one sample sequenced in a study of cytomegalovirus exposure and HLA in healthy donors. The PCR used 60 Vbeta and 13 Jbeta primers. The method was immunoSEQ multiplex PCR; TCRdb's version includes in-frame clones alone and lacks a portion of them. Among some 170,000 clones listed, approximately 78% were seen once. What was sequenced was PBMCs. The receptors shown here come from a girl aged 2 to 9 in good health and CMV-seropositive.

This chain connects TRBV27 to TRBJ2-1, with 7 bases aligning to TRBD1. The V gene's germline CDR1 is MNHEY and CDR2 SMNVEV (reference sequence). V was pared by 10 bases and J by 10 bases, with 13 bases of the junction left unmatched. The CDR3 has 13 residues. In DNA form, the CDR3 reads TGTGCCACCCTCCTCCGGGACAGTTTAGAGCAGTTCTTC. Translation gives CATLLRDSLEQFF.

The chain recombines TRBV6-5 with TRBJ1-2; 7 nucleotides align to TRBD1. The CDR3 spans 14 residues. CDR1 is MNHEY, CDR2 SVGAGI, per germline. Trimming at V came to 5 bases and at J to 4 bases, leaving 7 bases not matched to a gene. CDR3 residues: CASSGGQSFYGYTF. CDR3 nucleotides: TGTGCCAGCAGTGGGGGACAGAGCTTCTATGGCTACACCTTC.

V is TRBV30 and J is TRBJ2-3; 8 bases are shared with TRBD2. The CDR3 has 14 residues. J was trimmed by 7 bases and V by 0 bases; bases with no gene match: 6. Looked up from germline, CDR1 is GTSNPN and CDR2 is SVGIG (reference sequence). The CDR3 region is CAWSVSSGSHTQYF. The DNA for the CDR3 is TGTGCCTGGAGTGTATCCAGCGGGAGCCATACGCAGTATTTT.

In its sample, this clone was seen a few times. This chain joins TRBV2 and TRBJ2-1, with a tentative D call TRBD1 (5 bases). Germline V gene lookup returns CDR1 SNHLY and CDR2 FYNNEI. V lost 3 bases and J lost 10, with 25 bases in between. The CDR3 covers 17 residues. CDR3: CASSDVQGLTENFEQFF. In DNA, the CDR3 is TGTGCCAGCAGTGACGTCCAGGGCCTAACAGAGAATTTCGAGCAGTTCTTC.

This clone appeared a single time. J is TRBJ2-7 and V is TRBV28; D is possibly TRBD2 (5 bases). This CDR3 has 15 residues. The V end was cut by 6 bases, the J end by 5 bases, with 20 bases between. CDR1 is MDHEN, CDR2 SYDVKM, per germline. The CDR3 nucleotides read TGTGCCAGCAGCCAAGGAGGACTTAGTGAGGACGAGCAGTACTTC. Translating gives CASSQGGLSEDEQYF. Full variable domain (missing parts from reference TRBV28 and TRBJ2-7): DVKVTQSSRYLVKRTGEKVFLECVQDMDHENMFWYRQDPGLGLRLIYFSYDVKMKEKGDIPEGYSVSREKKERFSLILESASTNQTSMYLCASSQGGLSEDEQYFGPGTRLTVT.

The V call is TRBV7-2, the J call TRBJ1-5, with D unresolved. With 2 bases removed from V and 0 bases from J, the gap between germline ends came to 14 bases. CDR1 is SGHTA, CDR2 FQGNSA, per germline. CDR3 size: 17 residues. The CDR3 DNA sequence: TGTGCCAGCAGCTTATACCCGTCGGGGTATAGCAATCAGCCCCAGCATTTT. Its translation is CASSLYPSGYSNQPQHF.

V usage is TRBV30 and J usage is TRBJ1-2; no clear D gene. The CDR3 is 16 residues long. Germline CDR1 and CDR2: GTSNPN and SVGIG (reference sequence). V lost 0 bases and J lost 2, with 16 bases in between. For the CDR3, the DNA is TGTGCCTGGAGTGTCGCGAAGGTCAGGAAAAACTATGGCTACACCTTC. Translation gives CAWSVAKVRKNYGYTF.

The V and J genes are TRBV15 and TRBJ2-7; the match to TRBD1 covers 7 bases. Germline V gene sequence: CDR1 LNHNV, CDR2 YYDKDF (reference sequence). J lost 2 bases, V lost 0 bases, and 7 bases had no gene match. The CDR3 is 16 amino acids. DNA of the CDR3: TGTGCCACCAGCAGAGATCAGGGCCAGGGGGCCTACGAGCAGTACTTC. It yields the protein CATSRDQGQGAYEQYF.

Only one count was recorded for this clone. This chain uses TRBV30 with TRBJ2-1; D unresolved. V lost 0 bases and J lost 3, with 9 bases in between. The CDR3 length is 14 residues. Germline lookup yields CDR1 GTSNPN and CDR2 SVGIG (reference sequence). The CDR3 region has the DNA TGTGCCTGGAGTGTGTCCATTTTCTACAATGAGCAGTTCTTC. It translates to CAWSVSIFYNEQFF.

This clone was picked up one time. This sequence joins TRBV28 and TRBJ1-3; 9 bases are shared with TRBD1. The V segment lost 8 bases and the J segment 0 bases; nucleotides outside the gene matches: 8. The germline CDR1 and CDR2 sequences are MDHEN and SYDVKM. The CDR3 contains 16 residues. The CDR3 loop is CASLGQGLRSGNTIYF. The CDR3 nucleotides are TGTGCCAGCCTGGGACAGGGTCTACGCTCTGGAAACACCATATATTTT.

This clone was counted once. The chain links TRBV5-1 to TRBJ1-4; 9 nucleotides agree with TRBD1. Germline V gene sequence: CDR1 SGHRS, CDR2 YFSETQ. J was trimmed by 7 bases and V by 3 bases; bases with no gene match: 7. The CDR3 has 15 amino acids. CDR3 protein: CASSSHRGLGEKLFF. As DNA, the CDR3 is TGCGCCAGCAGCTCCCACAGGGGGCTCGGTGAAAAACTGTTTTTT. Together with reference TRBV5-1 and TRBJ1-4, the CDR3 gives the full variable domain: KAGVTQTPRYLIKTRGQQVTLSCSPISGHRSVSWYQQTPGQGLQFLFEYFSETQRNKGNFPGRFSGRQFSNSRSEMNVSTLELGDSALYLCASSSHRGLGEKLFFGSGTQLSVL.

The CDR3 spells CASSPRIGTGSDTQYF. CDR3 nucleotide sequence: TGTGCCAGCAGCCCTCGGATCGGGACAGGGTCAGATACGCAGTATTTT. The chain couples TRBV28 to TRBJ2-3, with TRBD1 matching over 9 bases. Trimming took 6 bases from V and 4 from J; bases not matched to a gene: 11. The CDR3 runs to 16 residues. Looked up from germline, CDR1 is MDHEN and CDR2 is SYDVKM.

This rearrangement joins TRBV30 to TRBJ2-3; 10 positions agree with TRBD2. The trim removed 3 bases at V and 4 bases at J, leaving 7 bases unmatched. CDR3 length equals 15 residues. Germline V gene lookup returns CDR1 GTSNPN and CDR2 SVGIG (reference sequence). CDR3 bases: TGTGCCTGGAGGGCTAGCGGGAGTCGCGCAGATACGCAGTATTTT. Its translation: CAWRASGSRADTQYF.

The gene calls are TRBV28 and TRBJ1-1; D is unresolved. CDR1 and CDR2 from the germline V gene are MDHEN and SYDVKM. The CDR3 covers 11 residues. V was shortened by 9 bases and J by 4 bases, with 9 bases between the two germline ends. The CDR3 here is CASRSSTEAFF. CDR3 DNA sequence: TGTGCCAGTAGATCTAGCACTGAAGCTTTCTTT.

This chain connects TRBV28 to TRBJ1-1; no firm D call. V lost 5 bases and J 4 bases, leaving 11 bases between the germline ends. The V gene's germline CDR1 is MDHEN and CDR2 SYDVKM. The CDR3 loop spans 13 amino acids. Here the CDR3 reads CASSTEMRTEAFF. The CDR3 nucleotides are TGTGCCAGCAGTACTGAGATGCGCACTGAAGCTTTCTTT. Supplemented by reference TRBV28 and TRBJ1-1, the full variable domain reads DVKVTQSSRYLVKRTGEKVFLECVQDMDHENMFWYRQDPGLGLRLIYFSYDVKMKEKGDIPEGYSVSREKKERFSLILESASTNQTSMYLCASSTEMRTEAFFGQGTRLTVV.

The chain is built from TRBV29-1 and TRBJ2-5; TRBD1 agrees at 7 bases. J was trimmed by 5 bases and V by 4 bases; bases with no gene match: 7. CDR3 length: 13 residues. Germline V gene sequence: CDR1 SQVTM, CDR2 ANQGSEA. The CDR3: CSVGTGRQETQYF. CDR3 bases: TGCAGCGTTGGGACAGGAAGACAGGAGACCCAGTACTTC.

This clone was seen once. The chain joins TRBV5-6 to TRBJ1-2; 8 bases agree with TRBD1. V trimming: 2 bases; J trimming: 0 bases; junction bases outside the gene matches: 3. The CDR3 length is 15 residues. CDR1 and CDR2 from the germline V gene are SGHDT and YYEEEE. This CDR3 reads CASSLADRANYGYTF. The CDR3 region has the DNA TGTGCCAGCAGCTTAGCGGACAGGGCTAACTATGGCTACACCTTC.

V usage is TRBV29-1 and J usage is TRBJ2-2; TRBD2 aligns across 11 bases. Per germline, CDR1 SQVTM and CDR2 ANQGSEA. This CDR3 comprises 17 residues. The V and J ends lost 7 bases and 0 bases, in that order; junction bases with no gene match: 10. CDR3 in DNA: TGCAGCGCTTCCGGGACTAGCGGACTTTCGAACACCGGGGAGCTGTTTTTT. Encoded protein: CSASGTSGLSNTGELFF.

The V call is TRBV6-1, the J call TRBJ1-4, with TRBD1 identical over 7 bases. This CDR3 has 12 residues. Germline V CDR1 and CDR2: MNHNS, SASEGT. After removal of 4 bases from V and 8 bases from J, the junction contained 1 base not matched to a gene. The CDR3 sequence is CASSATGEKLFF. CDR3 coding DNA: TGTGCCAGCAGTGCGACAGGGGAAAAACTGTTTTTT.

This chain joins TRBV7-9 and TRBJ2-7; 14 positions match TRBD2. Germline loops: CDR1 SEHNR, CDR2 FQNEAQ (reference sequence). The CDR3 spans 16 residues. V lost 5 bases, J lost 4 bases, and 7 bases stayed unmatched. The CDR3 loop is CASSPRGLAGAYEQYF. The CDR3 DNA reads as TGTGCCAGCAGCCCCCGGGGACTAGCGGGAGCATACGAGCAGTACTTC.

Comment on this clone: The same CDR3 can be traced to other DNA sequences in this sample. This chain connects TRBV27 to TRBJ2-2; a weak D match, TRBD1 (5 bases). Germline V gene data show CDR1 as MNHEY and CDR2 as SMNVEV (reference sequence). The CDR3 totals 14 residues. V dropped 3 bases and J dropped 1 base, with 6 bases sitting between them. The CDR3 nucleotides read TGTGCCAGCAGTTTGGGGCAGAACACCGGGGAGCTGTTTTTT. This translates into CASSLGQNTGELFF.

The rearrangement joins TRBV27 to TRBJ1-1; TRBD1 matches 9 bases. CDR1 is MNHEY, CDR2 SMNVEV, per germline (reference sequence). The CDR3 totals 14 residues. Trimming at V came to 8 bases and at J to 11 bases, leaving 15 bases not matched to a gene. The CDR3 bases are TGTGCCAGCGCTCCGACAGGGGGGGATCGTCTGGCTTTCTTT. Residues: CASAPTGGDRLAFF.

The CDR3 loop reads CASSLLKGRASYNEQFF. CDR3 nucleotide sequence: TGTGCCAGCAGTTTATTGAAAGGGAGGGCCTCTTACAATGAGCAGTTCTTC. The chain links TRBV28 to TRBJ2-1; the match to TRBD2 covers 7 bases. The CDR3 is made up of 17 amino acids. V trimming: 1 base; J trimming: 4 bases; junction bases outside the gene matches: 10. Germline V gives CDR1 MDHEN, CDR2 SYDVKM.

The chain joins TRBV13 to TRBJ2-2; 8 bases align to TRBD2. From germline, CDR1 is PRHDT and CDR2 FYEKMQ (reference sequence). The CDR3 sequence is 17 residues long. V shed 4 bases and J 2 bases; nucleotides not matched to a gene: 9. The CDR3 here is CASSSKRLALNTGELFF. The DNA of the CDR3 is TGTGCCAGCAGCTCCAAAAGACTAGCGCTTAACACCGGGGAGCTGTTTTTT.

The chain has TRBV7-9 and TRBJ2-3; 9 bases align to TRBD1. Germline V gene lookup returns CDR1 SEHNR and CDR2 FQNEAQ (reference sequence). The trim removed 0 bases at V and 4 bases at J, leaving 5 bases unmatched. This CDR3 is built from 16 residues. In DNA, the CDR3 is TGTGCCAGCAGCTTAGCGGGGACAGGGTATGCAGATACGCAGTATTTT. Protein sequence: CASSLAGTGYADTQYF.

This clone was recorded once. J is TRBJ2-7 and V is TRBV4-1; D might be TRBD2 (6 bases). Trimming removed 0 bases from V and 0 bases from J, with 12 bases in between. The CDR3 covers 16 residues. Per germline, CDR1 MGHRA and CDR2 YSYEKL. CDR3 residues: CASSQEGGRLSYEQYF. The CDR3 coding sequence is TGCGCCAGCAGCCAAGAGGGAGGACGGCTCTCCTACGAGCAGTACTTC.

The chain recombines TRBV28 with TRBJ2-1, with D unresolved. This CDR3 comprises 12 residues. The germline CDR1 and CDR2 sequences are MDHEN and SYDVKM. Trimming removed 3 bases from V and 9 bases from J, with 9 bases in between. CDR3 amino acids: CASSLATGEQFF. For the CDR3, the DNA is TGTGCCAGCAGTTTGGCGACGGGTGAGCAGTTCTTC.

The CDR3 region has the DNA TGTGCCAGCAGCTTCGCAGGGGGCGGGTATGGCTACACCTTC. It encodes CASSFAGGGYGYTF. The chain couples TRBV7-9 to TRBJ1-2, with 8 bases aligning to TRBD1. Per the germline V gene, CDR1 is SEHNR and CDR2 is FQNEAQ (reference sequence). The CDR3 is made up of 14 amino acids. V shed 3 bases, J shed 5 bases, and the junction held 5 bases outside the gene matches. The full variable domain, with the rest looked up from reference TRBV7-9 and TRBJ1-2, is DTGVSQNPRHKITKRGQNVTFRCDPISEHNRLYWYRQTLGQGPEFLTYFQNEAQLEKSRLLSDRFSAERPKGSFSTLEIQRTEQGDSAMYLCASSFAGGGYGYTFGSGTRLTVV.

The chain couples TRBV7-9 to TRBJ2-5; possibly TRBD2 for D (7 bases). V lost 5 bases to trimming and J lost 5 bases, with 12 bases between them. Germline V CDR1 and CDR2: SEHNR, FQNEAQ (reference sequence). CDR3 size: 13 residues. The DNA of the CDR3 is TGTGCCAGCAGCGCGAGGGGGGGTGAGACCCAGTACTTC. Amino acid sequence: CASSARGGETQYF.

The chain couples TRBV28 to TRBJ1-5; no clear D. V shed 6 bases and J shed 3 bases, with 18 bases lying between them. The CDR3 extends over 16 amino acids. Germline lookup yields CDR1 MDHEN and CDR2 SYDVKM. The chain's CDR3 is CASRTGRPGNNQPQHF. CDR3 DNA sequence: TGTGCCAGCAGGACCGGACGGCCCGGGAACAATCAGCCCCAGCATTTT.

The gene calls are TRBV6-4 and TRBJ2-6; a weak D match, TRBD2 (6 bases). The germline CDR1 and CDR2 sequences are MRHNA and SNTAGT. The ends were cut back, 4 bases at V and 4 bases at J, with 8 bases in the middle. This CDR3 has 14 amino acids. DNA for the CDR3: TGTGCCAGCAGTGCCGCGGGGGGGGCCAACGTCCTGACTTTC. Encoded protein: CASSAAGGANVLTF.

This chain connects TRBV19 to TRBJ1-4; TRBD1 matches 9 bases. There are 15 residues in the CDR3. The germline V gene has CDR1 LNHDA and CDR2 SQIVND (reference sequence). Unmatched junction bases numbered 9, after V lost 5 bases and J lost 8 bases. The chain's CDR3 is CASSPRQGVKEKLFF. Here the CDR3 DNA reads TGTGCCAGTAGTCCCCGACAGGGGGTGAAGGAAAAACTGTTTTTT.